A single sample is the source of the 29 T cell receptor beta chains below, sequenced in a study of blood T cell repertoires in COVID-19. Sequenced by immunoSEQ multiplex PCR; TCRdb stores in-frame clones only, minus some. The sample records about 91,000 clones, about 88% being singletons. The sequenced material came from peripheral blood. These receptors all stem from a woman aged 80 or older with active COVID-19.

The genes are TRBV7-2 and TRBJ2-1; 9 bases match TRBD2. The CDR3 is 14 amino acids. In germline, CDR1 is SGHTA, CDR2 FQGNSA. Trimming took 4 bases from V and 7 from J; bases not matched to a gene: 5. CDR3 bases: TGTGCCAGCAGCTCCCTAGCGGGACCTAATGAGCAGTTCTTC. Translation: CASSSLAGPNEQFF.

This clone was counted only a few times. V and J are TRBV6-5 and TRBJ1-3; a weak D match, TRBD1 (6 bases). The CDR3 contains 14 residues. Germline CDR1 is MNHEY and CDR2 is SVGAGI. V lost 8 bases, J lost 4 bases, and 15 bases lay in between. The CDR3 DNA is TGTGCCAGCGCCCAGGGGTCTCTGGGAAACACCATATATTTT. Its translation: CASAQGSLGNTIYF.

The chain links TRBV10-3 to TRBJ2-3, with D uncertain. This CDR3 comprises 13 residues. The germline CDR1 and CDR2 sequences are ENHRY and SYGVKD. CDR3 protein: CVTGGPSTDTQYF. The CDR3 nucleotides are TGTGTTACCGGCGGTCCTAGCACAGATACGCAGTATTTT.

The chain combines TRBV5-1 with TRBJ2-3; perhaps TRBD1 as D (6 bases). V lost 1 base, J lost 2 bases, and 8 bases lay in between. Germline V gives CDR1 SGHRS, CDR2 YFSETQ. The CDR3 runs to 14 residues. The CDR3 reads CASSLRTATDTQYF. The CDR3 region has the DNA TGCGCCAGCAGCTTGCGGACAGCCACAGATACGCAGTATTTT.

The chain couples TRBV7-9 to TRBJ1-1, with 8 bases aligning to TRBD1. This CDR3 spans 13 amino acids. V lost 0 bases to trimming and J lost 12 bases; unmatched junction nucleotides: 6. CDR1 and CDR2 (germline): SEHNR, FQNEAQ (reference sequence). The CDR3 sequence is CASSLARQGATFF. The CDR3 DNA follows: TGTGCCAGCAGCTTAGCGCGGCAGGGGGCGACTTTCTTT.

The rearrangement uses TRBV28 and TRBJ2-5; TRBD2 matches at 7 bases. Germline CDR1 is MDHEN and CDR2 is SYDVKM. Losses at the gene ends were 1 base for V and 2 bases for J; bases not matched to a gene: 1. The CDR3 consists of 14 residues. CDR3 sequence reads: CASSLFGGQETQYF. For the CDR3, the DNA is TGTGCCAGCAGTTTATTCGGGGGGCAAGAGACCCAGTACTTC.

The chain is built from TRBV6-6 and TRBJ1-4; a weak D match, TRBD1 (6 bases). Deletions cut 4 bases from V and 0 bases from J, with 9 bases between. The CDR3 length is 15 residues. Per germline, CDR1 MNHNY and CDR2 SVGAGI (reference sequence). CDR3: CASSSQGTTNEKLFF. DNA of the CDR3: TGTGCCAGCAGTTCGCAGGGGACAACTAATGAAAAACTGTTTTTT.

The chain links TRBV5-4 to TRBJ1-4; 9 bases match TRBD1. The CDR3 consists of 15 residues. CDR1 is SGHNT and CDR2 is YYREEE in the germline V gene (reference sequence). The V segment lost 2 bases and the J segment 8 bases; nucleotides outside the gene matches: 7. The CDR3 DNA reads TGTGCCAGCAGCTTAGGGACAGGGAGAGGCGAAAAACTGTTTTTT. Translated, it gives CASSLGTGRGEKLFF.

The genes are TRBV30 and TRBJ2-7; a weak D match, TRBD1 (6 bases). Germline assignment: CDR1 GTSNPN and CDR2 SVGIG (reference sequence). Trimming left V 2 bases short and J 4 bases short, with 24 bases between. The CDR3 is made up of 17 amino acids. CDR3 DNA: TGTGCCTGGAGTCGTTGGGGGCAGAGTAATCTTCCGTACGAGCAGTACTTC. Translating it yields CAWSRWGQSNLPYEQYF. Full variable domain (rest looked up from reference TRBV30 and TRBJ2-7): SQTIHQWPATLVQPVGSPLSLECTVEGTSNPNLYWYRQAAGRGLQLLFYSVGIGQISSEVPQNLSASRPQDRQFILSSKKLLLSDSGFYLCAWSRWGQSNLPYEQYFGPGTRLTVT.

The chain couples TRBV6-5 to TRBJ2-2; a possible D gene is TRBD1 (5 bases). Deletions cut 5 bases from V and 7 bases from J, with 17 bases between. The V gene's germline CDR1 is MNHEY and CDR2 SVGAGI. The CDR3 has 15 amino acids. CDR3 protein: CASSPNRFGIGELFF. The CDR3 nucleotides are TGTGCCAGCAGTCCCAACAGGTTCGGTATCGGGGAGCTGTTTTTT.

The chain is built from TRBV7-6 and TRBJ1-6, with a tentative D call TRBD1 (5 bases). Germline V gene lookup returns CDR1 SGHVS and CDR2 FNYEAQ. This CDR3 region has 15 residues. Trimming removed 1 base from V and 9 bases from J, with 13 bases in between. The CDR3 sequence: CASSLGSGMASPLHF. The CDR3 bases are TGTGCCAGCAGCTTAGGGTCAGGGATGGCTTCACCCCTCCACTTT. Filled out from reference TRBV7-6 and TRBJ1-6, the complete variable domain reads GAGVSQSPRYKVTKRGQDVALRCDPISGHVSLYWYRQALGQGPEFLTYFNYEAQQDKSGLPNDRFSAERPEGSISTLTIQRTEQRDSAMYRCASSLGSGMASPLHFGNGTRLTVT.

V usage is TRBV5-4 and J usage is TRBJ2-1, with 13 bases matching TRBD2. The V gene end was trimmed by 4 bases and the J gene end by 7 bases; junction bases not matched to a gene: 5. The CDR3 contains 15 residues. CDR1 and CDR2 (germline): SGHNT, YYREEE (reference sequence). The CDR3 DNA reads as TGTGCCAGCAGCCCCGGGACTAGCGGGATAAATGAGCAGTTCTTC. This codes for CASSPGTSGINEQFF.

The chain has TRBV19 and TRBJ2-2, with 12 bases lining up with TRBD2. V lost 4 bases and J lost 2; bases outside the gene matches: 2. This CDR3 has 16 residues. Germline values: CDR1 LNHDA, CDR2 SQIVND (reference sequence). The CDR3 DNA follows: TGTGCCAGTAGTAACGGACTAGCGGGAAACACCGGGGAGCTGTTTTTT. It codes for CASSNGLAGNTGELFF.

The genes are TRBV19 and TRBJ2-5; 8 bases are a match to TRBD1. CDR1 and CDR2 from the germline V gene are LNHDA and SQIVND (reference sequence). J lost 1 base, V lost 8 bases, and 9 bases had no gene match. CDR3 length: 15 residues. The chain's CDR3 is CASGGQGASQETQYF. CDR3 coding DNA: TGTGCCAGTGGGGGGCAGGGGGCTTCCCAAGAGACCCAGTACTTC.

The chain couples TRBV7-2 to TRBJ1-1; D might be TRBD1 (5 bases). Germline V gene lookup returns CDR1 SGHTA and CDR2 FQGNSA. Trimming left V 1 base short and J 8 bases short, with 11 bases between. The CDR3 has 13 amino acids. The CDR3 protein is CASSLGGVLEAFF. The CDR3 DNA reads TGTGCCAGCAGCTTAGGGGGCGTGCTCGAAGCTTTCTTT.

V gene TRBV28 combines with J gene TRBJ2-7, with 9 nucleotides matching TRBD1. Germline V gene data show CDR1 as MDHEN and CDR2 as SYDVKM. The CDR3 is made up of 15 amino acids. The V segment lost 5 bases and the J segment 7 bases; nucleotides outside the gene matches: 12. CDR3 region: CASSPPAGTGWEQYF. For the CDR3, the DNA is TGTGCCAGCAGTCCCCCCGCCGGGACAGGGTGGGAGCAGTACTTC. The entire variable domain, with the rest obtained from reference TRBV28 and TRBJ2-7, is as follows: DVKVTQSSRYLVKRTGEKVFLECVQDMDHENMFWYRQDPGLGLRLIYFSYDVKMKEKGDIPEGYSVSREKKERFSLILESASTNQTSMYLCASSPPAGTGWEQYFGPGTRLTVT.

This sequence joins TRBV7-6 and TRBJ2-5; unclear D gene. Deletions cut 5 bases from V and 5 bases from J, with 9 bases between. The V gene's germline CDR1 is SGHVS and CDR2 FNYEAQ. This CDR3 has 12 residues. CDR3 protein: CASSINSETQYF. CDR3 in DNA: TGTGCCAGCAGCATCAACTCGGAGACCCAGTACTTC.

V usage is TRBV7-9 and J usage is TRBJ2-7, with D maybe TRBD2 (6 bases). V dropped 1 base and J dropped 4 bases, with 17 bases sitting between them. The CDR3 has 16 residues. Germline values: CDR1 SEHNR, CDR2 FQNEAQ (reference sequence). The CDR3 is CASSLVGGGMTYEQYF. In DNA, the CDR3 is TGTGCCAGCAGCTTAGTGGGTGGCGGGATGACGTACGAGCAGTACTTC.

The CDR3 loop reads CATSDNSGRSYNEQFF. The CDR3 nucleotides are TGTGCCACCAGTGACAATAGCGGGAGGTCCTACAATGAGCAGTTCTTC. The chain joins TRBV24-1 to TRBJ2-1; TRBD2 matches at 10 bases. The CDR3 totals 16 residues. V shed 4 bases, J shed 1 base, and the junction held 3 bases outside the gene matches. Germline V gene data show CDR1 as KGHDR and CDR2 as SFDVKD.

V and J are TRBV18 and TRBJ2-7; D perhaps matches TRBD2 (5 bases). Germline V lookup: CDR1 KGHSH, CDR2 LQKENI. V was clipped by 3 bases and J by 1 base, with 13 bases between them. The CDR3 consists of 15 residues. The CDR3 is CASSPVGLSSYEQYF. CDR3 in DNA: TGTGCCAGCTCACCCGTAGGACTGTCGTCCTACGAGCAGTACTTC.

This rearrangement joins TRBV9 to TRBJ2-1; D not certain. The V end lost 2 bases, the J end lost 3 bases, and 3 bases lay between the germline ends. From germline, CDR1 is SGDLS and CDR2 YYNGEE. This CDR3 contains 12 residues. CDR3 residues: CASSVHYNEQFF. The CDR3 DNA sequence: TGTGCCAGCAGCGTCCACTACAATGAGCAGTTCTTC.

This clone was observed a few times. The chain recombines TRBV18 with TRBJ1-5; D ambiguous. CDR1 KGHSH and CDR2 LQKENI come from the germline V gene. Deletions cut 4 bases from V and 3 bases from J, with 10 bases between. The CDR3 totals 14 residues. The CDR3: CASSQAGINQPQHF. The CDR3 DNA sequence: TGTGCCAGCTCACAAGCCGGGATCAATCAGCCCCAGCATTTT.

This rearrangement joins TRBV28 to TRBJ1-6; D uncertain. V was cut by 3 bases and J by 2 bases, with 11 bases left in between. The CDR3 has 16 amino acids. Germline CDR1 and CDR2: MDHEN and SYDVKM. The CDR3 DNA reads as TGTGCCAGCAGTTTCAGAGGGAAGGCCTATAATTCACCCCTCCACTTT. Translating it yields CASSFRGKAYNSPLHF.

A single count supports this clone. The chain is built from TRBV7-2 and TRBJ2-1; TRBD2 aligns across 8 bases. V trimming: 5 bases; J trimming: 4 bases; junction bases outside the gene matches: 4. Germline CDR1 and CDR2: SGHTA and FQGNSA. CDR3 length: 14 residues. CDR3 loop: CASSGTSGYNEQFF. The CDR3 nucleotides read TGTGCCAGCAGCGGTACTAGCGGTTACAATGAGCAGTTCTTC.

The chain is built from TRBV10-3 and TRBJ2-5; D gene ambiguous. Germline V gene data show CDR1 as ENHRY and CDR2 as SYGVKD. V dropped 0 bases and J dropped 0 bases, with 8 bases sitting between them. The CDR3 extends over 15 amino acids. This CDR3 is CAISESAPYQETQYF. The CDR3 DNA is TGTGCCATCAGTGAGTCGGCTCCGTACCAAGAGACCCAGTACTTC.

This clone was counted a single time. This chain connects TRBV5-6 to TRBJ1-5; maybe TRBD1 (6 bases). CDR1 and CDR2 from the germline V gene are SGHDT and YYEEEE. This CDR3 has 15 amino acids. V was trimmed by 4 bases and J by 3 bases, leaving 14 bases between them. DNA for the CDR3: TGTGCCAGCAGCCCGGGAGGGGGGCTCAATCAGCCCCAGCATTTT. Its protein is CASSPGGGLNQPQHF.

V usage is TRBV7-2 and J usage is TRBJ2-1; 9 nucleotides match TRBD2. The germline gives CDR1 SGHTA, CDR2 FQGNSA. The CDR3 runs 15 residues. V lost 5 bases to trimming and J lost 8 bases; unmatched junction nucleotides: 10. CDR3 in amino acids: CASSPHSGSTYEQFF. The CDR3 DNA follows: TGTGCCAGCAGCCCCCATAGCGGGAGTACGTATGAGCAGTTCTTC.

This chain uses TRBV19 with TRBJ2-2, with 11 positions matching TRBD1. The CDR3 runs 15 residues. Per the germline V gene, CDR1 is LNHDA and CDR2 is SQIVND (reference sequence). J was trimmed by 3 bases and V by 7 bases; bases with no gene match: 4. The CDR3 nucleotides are TGTGCCAGTACCCAGGACAGGGGGCACACCGGGGAGCTGTTTTTT. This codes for CASTQDRGHTGELFF.

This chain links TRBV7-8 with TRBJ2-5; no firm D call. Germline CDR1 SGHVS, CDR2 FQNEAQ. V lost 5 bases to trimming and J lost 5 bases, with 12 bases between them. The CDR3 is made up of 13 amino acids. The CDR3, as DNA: TGTGCCAGCAGCCGAGTCCGAGCGGAGACCCAGTACTTC. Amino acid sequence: CASSRVRAETQYF.